This T cell receptor beta chain is drawn from a study of identical twins. Study-wide points: Carriage of fewer insertions was seen in abundant cord blood beta clonotypes, whereas memory repertoires showed none.

cDNA carried unique molecular identifiers, and a universal primer site was added by template switching. TCRdb analysed the 5' RACE reads with MiXCR anew, one entry per CDR3 protein. Here the sample spans 650,000 to 750,000 distinct CDR3 sequences, approximately 21% being singletons. With regard to this clonotype: Its target is unknown.

These data were likewise used in another study, on T cells expressing NK-cell markers. That work contributes: In over 5 donors, dominant CD3+CD56+NKG2C+ clonotypes ranked among the top 10 CD8+ clonotypes.

The sequenced sample was PBMCs. This receptor was taken from a woman in her late teens or twenties in good health.

Here the CDR3 reads CASSEAREQFF. CDR3 DNA: TGTGCCAGCAGTGAGGCCCGTGAGCAGTTCTTC. The chain combines TRBV2 with TRBJ2-1; no clear D. The germline CDR1 and CDR2 sequences are SNHLY and FYNNEI. The CDR3 sequence is 11 residues long. Deletions cut 3 bases from V and 9 bases from J, with 6 bases between.